This entry concerns a single TCR beta chain. Its specificity is not known. Primers for the PCR totalled 60 Vbeta and 13 Jbeta. The assay was immunoSEQ multiplex PCR, and TCRdb's table has in-frame clones only and misses some. The sample has approximately 130,000 clones; roughly 82% are singletons. Between the trimmed V and J ends, which lost 2 bases and 6 bases, there was a span of 20 bases. This CDR3 is built from 17 residues. Germline loops: CDR1 KGHSH, CDR2 LQKENI. These data originate in a study of cytomegalovirus exposure and HLA in healthy donors. Study observations and caveats: Within the data, a cluster of highly shared sequence variants was likely a sequencing artifact. A later analysis found most CMV-associated TCR beta chains apparently HLA-restricted.

Though probably carrying unrecorded immune exposures, donors were nominally healthy at sampling. The rearrangement uses TRBV18 and TRBJ1-5; possible D gene TRBD1, 5 bases. The clonotype comes from a woman in her late teens or twenties in good health and CMV-seronegative. The source material was PBMCs. In DNA, the CDR3 is TGTGCCAGCTCACCAGGGGGGGTGATGAGGATGTCTCAGCCCCAGCATTTT. Translation: CASSPGGVMRMSQPQHF. The whole variable domain, remainder taken from reference TRBV18 and TRBJ1-5, is NAGVMQNPRHLVRRRGQEARLRCSPMKGHSHVYWYRQLPEEGLKFMVYLQKENIIDESGMPKERFSAEFPKEGPSILRIQQVVRGDSAAYFCASSPGGVMRMSQPQHFGDGTRLSIL.